This T cell receptor beta chain stems from a study of T cells in Graves' hyperthyroidism and ophthalmopathy (dated by TCRdb to about 2019). Background on the whole study: Peripheral blood was collected at initial diagnosis, before any treatment. Prospective prediction of ophthalmopathy was tested in an independent validation cohort consisting of 18 hyperthyroidism patients and approximately 16 patients who later progressed to ophthalmopathy. The paper reports TCR Vbeta CDR3 sequencing of some 140 peripheral blood samples: approximately 41 ophthalmopathy, fewer than 80 hyperthyroidism and some 17 progressor patients. In several Graves' hyperthyroidism patients, the study also compared T-cell repertoires from thyroid tissue with T-cell repertoires from blood. For training and testing, the 100 or so patients in the discovery cohort were randomly divided in a 7:3 ratio. Once sampling was done, hyperthyroidism patients were given methimazole at a starting dose of 30 mg daily, whereas ophthalmopathy patients were given high-dose intravenous methylprednisolone. A discovery cohort of about a hundred patients, about 44 with Graves' ophthalmopathy and roughly 59 with stable Graves' hyperthyroidism, was used to find distinguishing TCR V-J signatures.

TCR beta CDR3 regions were amplified from RNA transcripts. For the first round of RT-PCR on the TCR CDR3, the HTBI primer set was used together with the Qiagen OneStep RT-PCR kit. The libraries were constructed in a second round of multiplex PCR and then size-selected and purified. Libraries were sequenced paired-end with 100 bp reads on an Illumina HiSeq2000. Regarding the original processing steps: SOAPnuke was used to process the raw data, with reads discarded if the reads contained adapters or uncalled bases, had a mean Phred below 15, or lacked an exact constant-primer or identifier match. COPE v1.2.5 was used to merge high-quality paired reads, and clonotypes were defined as unique nucleotide sequences. MiTCR v1.1 was used to align clonotypes to the IMGT TRBV, TRBD and TRBJ reference segments. Only V-J combinations with frequency above 0.0001, covering 99% to 99.2% of repertoires, were analysed. The TCS score was defined as the ratio of F50 (clonal expansion) to E x V (chaos), calculated using BLOSUM62-based TCRdist between CDR3 peptides within each V-J. Welch's t-statistics and random forest reduced 500 to 550 V-J features to about 13, which were used in a naive Bayes classifier (R e1071). The public sequencing data were trimmed at Q25 with fastp and processed into clonotypes with MiXCR by TCRdb, which kept only in-frame beta chains. One record per CDR3 amino acid sequence lists the most common genes and DNA. The V and J calls come from TCRdb's annotation, not from the publication. For this sample the table gives a few hundred thousand distinct CDR3 sequences, of which under 15% were detected only once. The ten largest make up approximately 32% of the sample.

Broader findings and caveats from the paper: In validation, progression to ophthalmopathy was predicted by the model with 70.59% sensitivity and under 85% specificity, a median of around 6.5 months before onset. Sample size was not statistically predetermined, and investigators were not blinded to group allocation. A model built on a 13 V-J signature distinguished ophthalmopathy from stable hyperthyroidism, reaching approximately 89% sensitivity and around 82% specificity in cross-validation and 80%/75% in testing. Most expanded thyroid clonotypes (frequency above 0.001) were also detected in blood, suggesting blood repertoires may reflect thyroid immune responses.

This clonotype was counted once. What antigen it recognizes has not been identified. Per-base quality was not reported, and no clone a single base away is much larger than it. One read alone lends weak support. Sequences KGHDR (CDR1) and SFDVKD (CDR2) are obtained from the germline V gene. Counted from cysteine to phenylalanine, this CDR3 has 14 amino acids. Only CDR3 DNA remains: 42 bases, in frame from the first base. Trimming takes 2 bases from V and 4 bases from J, and the germline ends sit 10 bases apart. Stable Graves' hyperthyroidism was defined as the absence of progression to ophthalmopathy over 18 months of follow-up. Hyperthyroidism patients were aged 18 to 65 years and newly diagnosed, with disease duration of less than 2 months. The study excluded patients with uncontrolled infections, other autoimmune diseases, pregnancy or lactation. Diagnoses were based on clinical symptoms, serum thyroxine and TRAb, thyroid ultrasound and orbital computed tomography. PBMCs were isolated from 7.5 to 10 ml of fresh peripheral blood by Ficoll-Paque density gradient centrifugation. Trizol reagent was used to extract total RNA, and RNA quality was then checked on an Agilent 2100 Bioanalyzer.

This clonotype was obtained from a woman aged 30 to 39 with Graves' hyperthyroidism. Recombination linked TRBV24-1 to TRBJ1-1, and possibly TRBD1, on 5 matching bases. The sequenced sample consisted of blood. CDR3 protein: CATSDSGTGTEAFF. Read as DNA, the sequence is TGTGCCACCAGTGATTCCGGGACGGGCACTGAAGCTTTCTTT.